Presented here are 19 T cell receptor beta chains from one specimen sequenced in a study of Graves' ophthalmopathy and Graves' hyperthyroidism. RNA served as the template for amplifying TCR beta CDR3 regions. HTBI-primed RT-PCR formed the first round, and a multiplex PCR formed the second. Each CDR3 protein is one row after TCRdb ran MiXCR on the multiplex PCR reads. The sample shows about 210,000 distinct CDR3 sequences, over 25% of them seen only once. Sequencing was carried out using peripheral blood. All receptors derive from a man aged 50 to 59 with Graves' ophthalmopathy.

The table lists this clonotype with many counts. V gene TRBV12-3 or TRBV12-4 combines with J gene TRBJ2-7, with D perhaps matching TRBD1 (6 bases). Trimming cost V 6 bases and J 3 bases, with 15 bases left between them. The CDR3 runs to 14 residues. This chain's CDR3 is CASSFTGLDYEQYF. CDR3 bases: TGTGCCAGCAGCTTTACAGGGTTAGACTACGAGCAGTACTTC.

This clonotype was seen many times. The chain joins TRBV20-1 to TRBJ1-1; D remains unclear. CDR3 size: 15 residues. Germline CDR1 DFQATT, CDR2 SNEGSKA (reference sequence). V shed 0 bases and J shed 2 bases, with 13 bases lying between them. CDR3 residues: CSARDPPGHNTEAFF. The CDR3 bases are TGCAGTGCTAGAGACCCCCCCGGGCACAACACTGAAGCTTTCTTT.

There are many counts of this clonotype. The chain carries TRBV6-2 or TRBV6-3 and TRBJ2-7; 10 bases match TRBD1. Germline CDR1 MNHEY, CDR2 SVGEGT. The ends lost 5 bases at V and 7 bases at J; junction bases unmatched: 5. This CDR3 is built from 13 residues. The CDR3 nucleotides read TGTGCCAGCAGTCCCCGGACAGGGGGGGAGCAGTACTTC. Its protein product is CASSPRTGGEQYF.

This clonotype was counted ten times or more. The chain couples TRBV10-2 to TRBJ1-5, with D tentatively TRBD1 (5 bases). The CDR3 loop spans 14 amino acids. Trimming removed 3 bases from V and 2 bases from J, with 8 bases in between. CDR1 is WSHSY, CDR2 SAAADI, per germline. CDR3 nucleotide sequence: TGCGCCAGCAGTGACCGGGGCCGCAATCAGCCCCAGCATTTT. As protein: CASSDRGRNQPQHF.

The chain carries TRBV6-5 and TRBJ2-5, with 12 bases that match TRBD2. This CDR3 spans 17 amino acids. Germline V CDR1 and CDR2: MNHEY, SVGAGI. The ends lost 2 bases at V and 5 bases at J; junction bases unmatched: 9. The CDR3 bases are TGTGCCAGCAGTTACCGGCTAGCGGGAGGGCCGGGGGAGACCCAGTACTTC. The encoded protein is CASSYRLAGGPGETQYF.

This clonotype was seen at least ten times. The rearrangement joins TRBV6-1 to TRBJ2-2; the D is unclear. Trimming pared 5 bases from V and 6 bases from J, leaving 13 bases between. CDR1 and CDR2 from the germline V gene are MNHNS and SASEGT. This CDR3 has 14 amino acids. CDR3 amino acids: CASSLAVDAGELFF. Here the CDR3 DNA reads TGTGCCAGCAGTCTGGCCGTTGATGCCGGGGAGCTGTTTTTT.

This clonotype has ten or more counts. The CDR3 sequence: CSVFWATNVETQYF. The DNA for the CDR3 is TGCAGCGTATTCTGGGCCACCAATGTGGAGACCCAGTACTTC. The chain uses TRBV29-1 and TRBJ2-5; D call uncertain. Germline loops: CDR1 SQVTM, CDR2 ANQGSEA. The V end was cut by 6 bases, the J end by 5 bases, with 19 bases between. This CDR3 is 14 amino acids long.

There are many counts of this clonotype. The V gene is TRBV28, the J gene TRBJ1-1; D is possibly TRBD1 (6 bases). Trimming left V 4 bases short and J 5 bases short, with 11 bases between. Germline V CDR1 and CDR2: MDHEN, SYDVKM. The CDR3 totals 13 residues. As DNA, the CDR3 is TGTGCCAGCAGTTACACAGGGCGGACTGAAGCTTTCTTT. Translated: CASSYTGRTEAFF.

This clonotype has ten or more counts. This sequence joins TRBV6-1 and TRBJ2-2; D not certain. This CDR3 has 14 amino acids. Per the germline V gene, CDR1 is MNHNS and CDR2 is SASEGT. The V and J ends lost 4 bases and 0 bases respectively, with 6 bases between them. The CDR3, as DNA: TGTGCCAGCAGTGGGACCCCGAACACCGGGGAGCTGTTTTTT. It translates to CASSGTPNTGELFF.

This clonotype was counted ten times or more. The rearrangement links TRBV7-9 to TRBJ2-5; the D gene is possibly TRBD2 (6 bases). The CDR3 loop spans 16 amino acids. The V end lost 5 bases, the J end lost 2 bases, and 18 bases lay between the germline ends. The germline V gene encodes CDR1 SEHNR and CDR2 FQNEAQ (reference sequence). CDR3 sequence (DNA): TGTGCCAGCAGCCCCTTGGCGGGGCCCTTACAAGAGACCCAGTACTTC. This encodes CASSPLAGPLQETQYF.

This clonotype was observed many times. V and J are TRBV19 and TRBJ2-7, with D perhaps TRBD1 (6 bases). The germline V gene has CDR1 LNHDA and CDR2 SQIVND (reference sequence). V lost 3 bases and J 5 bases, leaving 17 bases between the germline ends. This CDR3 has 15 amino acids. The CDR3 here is CASSIQGRFEDEQYF. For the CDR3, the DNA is TGTGCCAGTAGTATTCAGGGGCGGTTCGAGGACGAGCAGTACTTC.

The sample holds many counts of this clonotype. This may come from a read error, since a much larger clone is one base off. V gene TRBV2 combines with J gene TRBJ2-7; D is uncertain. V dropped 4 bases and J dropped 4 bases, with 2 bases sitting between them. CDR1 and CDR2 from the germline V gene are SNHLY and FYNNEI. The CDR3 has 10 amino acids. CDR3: CASSVYEQYF. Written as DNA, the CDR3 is TGTGCCAGCAGTGTGTACGAGCAGTACTTC.

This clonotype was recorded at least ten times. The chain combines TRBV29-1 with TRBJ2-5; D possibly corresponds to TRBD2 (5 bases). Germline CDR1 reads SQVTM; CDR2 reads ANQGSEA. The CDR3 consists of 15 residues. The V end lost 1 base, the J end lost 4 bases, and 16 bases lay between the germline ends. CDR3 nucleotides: TGCAGCGTTGAAGCTCCACTAGTCGGAGGAGAGACCCAGTACTTC. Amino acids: CSVEAPLVGGETQYF.

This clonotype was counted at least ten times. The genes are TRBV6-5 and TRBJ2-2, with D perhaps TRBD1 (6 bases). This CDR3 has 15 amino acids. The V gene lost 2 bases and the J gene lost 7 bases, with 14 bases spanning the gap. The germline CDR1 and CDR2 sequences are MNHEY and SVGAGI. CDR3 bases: TGTGCCAGCAGTTACCGGCAGGGGTACGGCGGGGAGCTGTTTTTT. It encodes CASSYRQGYGGELFF.

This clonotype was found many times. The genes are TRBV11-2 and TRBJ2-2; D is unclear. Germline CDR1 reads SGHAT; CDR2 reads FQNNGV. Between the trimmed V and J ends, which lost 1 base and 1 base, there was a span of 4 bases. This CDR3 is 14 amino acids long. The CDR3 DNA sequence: TGTGCCAGCAGCTTAGCCATGAACACCGGGGAGCTGTTTTTT. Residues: CASSLAMNTGELFF.

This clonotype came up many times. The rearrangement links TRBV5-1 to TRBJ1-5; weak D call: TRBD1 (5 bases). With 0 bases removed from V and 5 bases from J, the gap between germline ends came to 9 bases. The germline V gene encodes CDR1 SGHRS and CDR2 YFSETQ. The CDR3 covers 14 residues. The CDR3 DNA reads TGCGCCAGCAGCTTGGTTGGGGGGGATCAGCCCCAGCATTTT. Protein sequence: CASSLVGGDQPQHF. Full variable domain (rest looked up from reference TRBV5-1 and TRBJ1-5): KAGVTQTPRYLIKTRGQQVTLSCSPISGHRSVSWYQQTPGQGLQFLFEYFSETQRNKGNFPGRFSGRQFSNSRSEMNVSTLELGDSALYLCASSLVGGDQPQHFGDGTRLSIL.

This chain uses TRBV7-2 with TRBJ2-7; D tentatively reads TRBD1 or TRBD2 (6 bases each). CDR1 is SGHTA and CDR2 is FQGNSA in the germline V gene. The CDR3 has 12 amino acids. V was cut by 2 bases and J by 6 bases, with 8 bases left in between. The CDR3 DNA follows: TGTGCCAGCAGCTTAAGGGGGGTCGAGCAGTACTTC. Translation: CASSLRGVEQYF.

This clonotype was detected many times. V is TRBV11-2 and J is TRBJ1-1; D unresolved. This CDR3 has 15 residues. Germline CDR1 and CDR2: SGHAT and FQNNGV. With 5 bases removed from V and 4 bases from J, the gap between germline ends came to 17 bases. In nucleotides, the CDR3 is TGTGCCAGCAGCCCAAGACCGAATATTGGCACTGAAGCTTTCTTT. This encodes CASSPRPNIGTEAFF.

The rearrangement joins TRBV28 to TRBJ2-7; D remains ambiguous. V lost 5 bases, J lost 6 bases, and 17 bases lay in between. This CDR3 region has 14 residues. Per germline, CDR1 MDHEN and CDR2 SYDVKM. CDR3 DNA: TGTGCCAGCAGTCCCCCCTTGGAGAATTCCGAGCAGTACTTC. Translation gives CASSPPLENSEQYF.